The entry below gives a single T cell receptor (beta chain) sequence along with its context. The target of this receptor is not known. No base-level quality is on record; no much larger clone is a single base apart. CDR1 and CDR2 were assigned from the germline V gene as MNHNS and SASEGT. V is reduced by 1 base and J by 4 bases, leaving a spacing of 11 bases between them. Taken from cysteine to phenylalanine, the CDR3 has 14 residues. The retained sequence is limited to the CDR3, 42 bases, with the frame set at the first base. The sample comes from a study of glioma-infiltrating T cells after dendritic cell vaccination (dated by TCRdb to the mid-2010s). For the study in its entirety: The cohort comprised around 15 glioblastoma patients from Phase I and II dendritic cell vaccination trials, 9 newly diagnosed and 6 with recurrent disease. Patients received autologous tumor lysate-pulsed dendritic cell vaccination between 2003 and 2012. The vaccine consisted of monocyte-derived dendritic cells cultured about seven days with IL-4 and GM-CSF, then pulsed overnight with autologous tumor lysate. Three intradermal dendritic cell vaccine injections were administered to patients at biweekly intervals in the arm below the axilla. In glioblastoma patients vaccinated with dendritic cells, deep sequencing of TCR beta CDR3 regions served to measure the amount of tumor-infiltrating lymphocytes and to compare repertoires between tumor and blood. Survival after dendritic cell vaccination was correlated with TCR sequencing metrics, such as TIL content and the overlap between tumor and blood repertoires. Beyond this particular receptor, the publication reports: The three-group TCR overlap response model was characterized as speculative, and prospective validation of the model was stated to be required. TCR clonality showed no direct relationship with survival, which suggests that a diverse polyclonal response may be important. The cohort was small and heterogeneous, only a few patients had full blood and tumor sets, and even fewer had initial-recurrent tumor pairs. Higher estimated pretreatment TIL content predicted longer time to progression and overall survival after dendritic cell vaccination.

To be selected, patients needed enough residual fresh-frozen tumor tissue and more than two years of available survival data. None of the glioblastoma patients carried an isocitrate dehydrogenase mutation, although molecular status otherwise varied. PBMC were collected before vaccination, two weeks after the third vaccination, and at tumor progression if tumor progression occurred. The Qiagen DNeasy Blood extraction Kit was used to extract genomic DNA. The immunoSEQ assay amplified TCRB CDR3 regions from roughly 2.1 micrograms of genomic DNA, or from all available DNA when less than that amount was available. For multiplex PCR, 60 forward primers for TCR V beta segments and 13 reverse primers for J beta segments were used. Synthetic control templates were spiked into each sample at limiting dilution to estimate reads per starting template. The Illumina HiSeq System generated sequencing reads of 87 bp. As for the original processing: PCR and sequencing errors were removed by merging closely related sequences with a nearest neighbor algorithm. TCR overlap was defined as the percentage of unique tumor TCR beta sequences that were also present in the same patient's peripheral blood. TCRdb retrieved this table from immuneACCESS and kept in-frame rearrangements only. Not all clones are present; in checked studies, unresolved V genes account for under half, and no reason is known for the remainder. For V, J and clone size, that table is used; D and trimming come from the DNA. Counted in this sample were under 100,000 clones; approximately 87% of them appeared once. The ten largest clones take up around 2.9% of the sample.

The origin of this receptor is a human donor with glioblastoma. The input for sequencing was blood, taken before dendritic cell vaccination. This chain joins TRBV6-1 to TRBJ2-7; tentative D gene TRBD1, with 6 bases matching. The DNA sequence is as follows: TGTGCCAGCAGTGAAGTAGGGGGATCGTACGAGCAGTACTTC. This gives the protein CASSEVGGSYEQYF.